This entry describes one T cell receptor beta chain. The data belong to a study of blood T cell repertoires in COVID-19. Study summary: Samples of COVID-19 (acute and convalescent) were obtained from the United States, Italy and Spain. Nucleic acid was either cDNA or gDNA, and it came from T cells, B-cell-depleted T cells, or PBMCs.

Germline assignment: CDR1 SNHLY and CDR2 FYNNEI. V dropped 3 bases and J dropped 5 bases, with 14 bases sitting between them. CDR3 size: 15 residues. Patients at the Seattle site were enrolled during active infection and followed longitudinally. Authors' processing steps: Reference gene primer amplification gave estimated nucleated cell counts. Profiled with immunoSEQ multiplex PCR; TCRdb holds only in-frame clones, not every one. From that table come the V and J calls and clone size; the DNA was used to work out D and trimming. Among 150,000 to 200,000 clones, less than 95% were seen once, and the ten largest hold approximately 0.69%.

The chain links TRBV2 to TRBJ2-1; D perhaps matches TRBD2 (5 bases). This clonotype was sampled from a man aged 30-40 years with COVID-19, enrolled during active disease. Sequenced: peripheral blood. The DNA for the CDR3 is TGTGCCAGCAGTGAGCTAGCTAGGGTCAACAATGAGCAGTTCTTC. Translated, it gives CASSELARVNNEQFF.